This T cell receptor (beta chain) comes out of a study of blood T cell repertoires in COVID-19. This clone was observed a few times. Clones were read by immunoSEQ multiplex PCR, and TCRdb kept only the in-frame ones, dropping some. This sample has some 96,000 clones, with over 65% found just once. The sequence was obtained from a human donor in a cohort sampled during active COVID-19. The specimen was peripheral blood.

CDR3 protein: CASSFAGTYEKLFF. The CDR3 bases are TGTGCCAGCAGCTTTGCGGGCACCTATGAAAAACTGTTTTTT. This rearrangement joins TRBV7-9 to TRBJ1-4, with D unclear. Germline V gene lookup returns CDR1 SEHNR and CDR2 FQNEAQ (reference sequence). V gave up 3 bases and J gave up 6 bases, with 11 bases separating them. The CDR3 is 14 residues long.